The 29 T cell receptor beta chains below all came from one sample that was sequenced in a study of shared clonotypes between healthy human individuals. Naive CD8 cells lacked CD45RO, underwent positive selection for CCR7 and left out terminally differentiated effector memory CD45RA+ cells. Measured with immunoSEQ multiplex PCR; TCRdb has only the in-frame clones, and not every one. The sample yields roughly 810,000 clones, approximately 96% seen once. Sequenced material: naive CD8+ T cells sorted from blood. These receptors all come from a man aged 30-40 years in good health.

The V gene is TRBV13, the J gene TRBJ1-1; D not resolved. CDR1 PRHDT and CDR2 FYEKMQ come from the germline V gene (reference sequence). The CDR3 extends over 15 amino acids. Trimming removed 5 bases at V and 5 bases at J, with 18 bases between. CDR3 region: CASSDSGVTATEAFF. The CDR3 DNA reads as TGTGCCAGCAGCGACTCAGGAGTCACCGCAACTGAAGCTTTCTTT.

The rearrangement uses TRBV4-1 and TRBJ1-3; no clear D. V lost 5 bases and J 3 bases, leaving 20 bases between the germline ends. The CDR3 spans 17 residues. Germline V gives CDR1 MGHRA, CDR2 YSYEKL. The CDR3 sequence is CASSERMGLAVGNTIYF. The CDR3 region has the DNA TGCGCCAGCAGCGAGAGAATGGGGTTAGCGGTTGGAAACACCATATATTTT.

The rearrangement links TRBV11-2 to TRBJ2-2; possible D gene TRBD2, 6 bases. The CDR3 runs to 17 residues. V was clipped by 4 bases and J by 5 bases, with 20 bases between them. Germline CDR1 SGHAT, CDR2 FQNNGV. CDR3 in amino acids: CASSSLRGAAETGELFF. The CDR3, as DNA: TGTGCCAGCAGCTCACTGCGGGGAGCAGCTGAGACCGGGGAGCTGTTTTTT.

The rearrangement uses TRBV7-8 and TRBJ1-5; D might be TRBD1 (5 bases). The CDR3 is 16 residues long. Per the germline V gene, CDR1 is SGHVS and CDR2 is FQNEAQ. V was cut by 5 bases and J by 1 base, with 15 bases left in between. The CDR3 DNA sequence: TGTGCCAGCAGCCTAAAGGGACTGGCGAGCAATCAGCCCCAGCATTTT. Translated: CASSLKGLASNQPQHF.

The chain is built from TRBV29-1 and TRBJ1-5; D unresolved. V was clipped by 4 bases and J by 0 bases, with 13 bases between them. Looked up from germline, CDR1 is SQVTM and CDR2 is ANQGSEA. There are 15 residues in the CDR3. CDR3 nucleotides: TGCAGCGTTGCATTCATAGAATTTAGCAATCAGCCCCAGCATTTT. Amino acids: CSVAFIEFSNQPQHF.

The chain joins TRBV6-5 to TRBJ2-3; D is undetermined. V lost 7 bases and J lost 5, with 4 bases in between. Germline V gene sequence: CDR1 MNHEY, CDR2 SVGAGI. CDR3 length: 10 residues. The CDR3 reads CASTGDTQYF. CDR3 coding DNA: TGTGCCAGCACGGGAGATACGCAGTATTTT.

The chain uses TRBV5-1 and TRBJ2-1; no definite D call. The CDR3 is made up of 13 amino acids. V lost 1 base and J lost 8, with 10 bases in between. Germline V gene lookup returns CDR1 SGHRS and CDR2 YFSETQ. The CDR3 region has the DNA TGCGCCAGCAGCTTGTACGCCCCGGATGAGCAGTTCTTC. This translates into CASSLYAPDEQFF.

The CDR3 loop is CASSQEASGTPYNEQFF. In nucleotides, the CDR3 is TGCGCCAGCAGCCAAGAGGCTAGCGGGACCCCCTACAATGAGCAGTTCTTC. The J gene is TRBJ2-1, the V gene TRBV4-1, with 9 bases aligning to TRBD2. The J segment lost 2 bases and the V segment lost 0 bases, leaving 5 bases of the junction unmatched. The CDR3 contains 17 residues. Germline V lookup: CDR1 MGHRA, CDR2 YSYEKL.

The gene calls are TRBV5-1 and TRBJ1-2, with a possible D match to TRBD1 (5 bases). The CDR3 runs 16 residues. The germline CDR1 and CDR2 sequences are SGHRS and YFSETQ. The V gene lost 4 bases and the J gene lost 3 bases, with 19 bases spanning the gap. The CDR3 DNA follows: TGCGCCAGCAGCACGGATCCCATGGGGCAGGACTATGGCTACACCTTC. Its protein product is CASSTDPMGQDYGYTF.

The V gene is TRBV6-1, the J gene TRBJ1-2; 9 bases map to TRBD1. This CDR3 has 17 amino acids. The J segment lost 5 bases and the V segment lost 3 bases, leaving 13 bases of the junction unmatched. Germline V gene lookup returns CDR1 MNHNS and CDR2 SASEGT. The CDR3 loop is CASSDPIRDRVDYGYTF. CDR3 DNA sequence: TGTGCCAGCAGTGACCCTATCCGGGACAGGGTTGATTATGGCTACACCTTC.

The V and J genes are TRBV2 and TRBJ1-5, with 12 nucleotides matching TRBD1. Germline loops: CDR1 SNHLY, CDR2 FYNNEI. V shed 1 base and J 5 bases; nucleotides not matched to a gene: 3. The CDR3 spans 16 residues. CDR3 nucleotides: TGTGCCAGCAGTGAAGAGGGACAGGGGGCCTATCAGCCCCAGCATTTT. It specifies CASSEEGQGAYQPQHF.

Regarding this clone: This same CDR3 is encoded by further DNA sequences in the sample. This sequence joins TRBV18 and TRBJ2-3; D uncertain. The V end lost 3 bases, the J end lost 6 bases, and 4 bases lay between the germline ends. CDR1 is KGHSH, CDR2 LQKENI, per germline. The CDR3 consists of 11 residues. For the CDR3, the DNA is TGTGCCAGCTCACCGGGGGATACGCAGTATTTT. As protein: CASSPGDTQYF.

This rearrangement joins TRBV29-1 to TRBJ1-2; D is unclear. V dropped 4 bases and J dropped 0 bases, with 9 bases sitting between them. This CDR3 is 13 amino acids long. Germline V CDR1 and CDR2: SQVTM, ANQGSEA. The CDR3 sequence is CSVVVQSNYGYTF. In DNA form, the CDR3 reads TGCAGCGTTGTCGTCCAGTCTAACTATGGCTACACCTTC. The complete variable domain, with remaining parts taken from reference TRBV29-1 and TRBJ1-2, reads SAVISQKPSRDICQRGTSLTIQCQVDSQVTMMFWYRQQPGQSLTLIATANQGSEATYESGFVIDKFPISRPNLTFSTLTVSNMSPEDSSIYLCSVVVQSNYGYTFGSGTRLTVV.

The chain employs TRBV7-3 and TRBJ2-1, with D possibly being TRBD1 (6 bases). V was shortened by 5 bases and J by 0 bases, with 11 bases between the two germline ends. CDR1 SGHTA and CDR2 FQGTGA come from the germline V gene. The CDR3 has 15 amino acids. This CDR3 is CASSADRDSYNEQFF. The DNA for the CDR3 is TGTGCCAGCAGCGCGGACAGAGACTCCTACAATGAGCAGTTCTTC.

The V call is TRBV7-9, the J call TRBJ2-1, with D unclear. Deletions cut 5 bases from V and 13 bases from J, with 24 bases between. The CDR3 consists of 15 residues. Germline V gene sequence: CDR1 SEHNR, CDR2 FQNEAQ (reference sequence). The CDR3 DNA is TGTGCCAGCAGCCTCCCCGGCGGTGGCTACCAAGAACAGTTCTTC. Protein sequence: CASSLPGGGYQEQFF.

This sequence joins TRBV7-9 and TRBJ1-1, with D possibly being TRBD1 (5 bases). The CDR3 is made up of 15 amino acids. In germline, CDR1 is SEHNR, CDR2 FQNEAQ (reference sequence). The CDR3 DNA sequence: TGTGCTAGCGGCGGGCCAGGGTCCCAGAACACTGAAGCTTTCTTT. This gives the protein CASGGPGSQNTEAFF.

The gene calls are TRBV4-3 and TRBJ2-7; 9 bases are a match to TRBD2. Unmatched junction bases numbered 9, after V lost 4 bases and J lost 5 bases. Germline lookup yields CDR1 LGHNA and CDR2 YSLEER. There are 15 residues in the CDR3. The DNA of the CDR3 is TGCGCCAGCAGCCCGACTAGCGGCGGTTGGGACGAGCAGTACTTC. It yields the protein CASSPTSGGWDEQYF.

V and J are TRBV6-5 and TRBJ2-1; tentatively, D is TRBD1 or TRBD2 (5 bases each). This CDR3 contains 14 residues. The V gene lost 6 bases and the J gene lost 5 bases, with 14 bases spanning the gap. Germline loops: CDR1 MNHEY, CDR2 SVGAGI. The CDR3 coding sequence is TGTGCCAGCAGAGGAGGAACGACAGACAATGAGCAGTTCTTC. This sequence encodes CASRGGTTDNEQFF.

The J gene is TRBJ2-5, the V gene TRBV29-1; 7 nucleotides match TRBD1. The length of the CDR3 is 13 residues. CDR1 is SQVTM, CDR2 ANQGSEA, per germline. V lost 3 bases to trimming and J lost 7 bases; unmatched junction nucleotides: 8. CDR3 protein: CSVDGQVVGTQYF. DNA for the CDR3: TGCAGCGTTGACGGACAGGTAGTTGGGACCCAGTACTTC.

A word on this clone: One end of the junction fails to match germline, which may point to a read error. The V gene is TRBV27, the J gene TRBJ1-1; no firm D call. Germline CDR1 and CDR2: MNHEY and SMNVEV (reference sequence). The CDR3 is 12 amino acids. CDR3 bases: TGTGCCAGCGGTTTGTGGAACACTGAAGCTTTCTTT. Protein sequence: CASGLWNTEAFF.

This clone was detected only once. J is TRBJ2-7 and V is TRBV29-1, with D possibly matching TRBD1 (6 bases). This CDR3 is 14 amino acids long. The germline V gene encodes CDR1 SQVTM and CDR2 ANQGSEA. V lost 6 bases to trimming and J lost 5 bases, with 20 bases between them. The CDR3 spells CSVDTGTTNDEQYF. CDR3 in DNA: TGCAGCGTCGATACCGGGACAACTAACGACGAGCAGTACTTC.

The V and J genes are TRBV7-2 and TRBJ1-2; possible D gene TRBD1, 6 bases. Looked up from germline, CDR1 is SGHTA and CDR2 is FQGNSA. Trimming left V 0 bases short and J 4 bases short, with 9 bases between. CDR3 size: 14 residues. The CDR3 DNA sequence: TGTGCCAGCAGCTTAGCCCAGGGGTCCTATGGCTACACCTTC. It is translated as CASSLAQGSYGYTF.

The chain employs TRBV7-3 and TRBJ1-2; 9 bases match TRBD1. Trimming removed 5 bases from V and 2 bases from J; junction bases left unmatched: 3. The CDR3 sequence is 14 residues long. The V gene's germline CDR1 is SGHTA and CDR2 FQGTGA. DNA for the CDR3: TGTGCCAGCAGCCCTGGACAGGGGAACTATGGCTACACCTTC. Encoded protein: CASSPGQGNYGYTF. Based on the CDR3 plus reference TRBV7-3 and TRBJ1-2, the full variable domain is GAGVSQTPSNKVTEKGKYVELRCDPISGHTALYWYRQSLGQGPEFLIYFQGTGAADDSGLPNDRFFAVRPEGSVSTLKIQRTERGDSAVYLCASSPGQGNYGYTFGSGTRLTVV.

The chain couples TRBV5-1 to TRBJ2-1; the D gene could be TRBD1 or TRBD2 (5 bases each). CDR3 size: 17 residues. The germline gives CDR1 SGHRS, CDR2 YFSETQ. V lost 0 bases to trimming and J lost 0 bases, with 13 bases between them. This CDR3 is CASSLGLGTFSYNEQFF. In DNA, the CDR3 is TGCGCCAGCAGCTTGGGGCTTGGGACCTTCTCCTACAATGAGCAGTTCTTC.

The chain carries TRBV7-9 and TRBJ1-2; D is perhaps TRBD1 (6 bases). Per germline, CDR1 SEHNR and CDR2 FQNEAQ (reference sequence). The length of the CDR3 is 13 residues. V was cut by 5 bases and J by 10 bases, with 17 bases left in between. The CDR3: CASSPRTEFDYTF. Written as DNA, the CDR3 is TGTGCCAGCAGCCCGAGGACAGAGTTTGACTACACCTTC.

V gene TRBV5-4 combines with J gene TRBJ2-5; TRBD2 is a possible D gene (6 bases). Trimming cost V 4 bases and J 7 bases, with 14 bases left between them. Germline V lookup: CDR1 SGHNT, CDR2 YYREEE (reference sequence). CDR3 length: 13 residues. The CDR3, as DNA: TGTGCCAGCAGCCCTAGCGCTGACGGGACCCAGTACTTC. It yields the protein CASSPSADGTQYF. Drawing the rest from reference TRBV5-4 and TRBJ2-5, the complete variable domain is ETGVTQSPTHLIKTRGQQVTLRCSSQSGHNTVSWYQQALGQGPQFIFQYYREEENGRGNFPPRFSGLQFPNYSSELNVNALELDDSALYLCASSPSADGTQYFGPGTRLLVL.

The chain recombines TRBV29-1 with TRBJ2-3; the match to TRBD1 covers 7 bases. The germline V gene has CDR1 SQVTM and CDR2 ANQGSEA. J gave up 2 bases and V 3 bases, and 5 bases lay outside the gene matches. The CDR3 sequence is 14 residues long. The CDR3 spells CSVDMTGYTDTQYF. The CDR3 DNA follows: TGCAGCGTTGATATGACAGGGTACACAGATACGCAGTATTTT.

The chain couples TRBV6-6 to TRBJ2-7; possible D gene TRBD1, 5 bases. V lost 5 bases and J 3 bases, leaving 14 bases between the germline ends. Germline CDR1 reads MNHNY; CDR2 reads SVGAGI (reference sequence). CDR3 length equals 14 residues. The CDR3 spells CASSLQVNRYEQYF. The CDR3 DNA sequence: TGTGCCAGCAGTCTACAGGTTAATCGCTACGAGCAGTACTTC.

CDR3 sequence reads: CASSSGSGGYEQYF. CDR3 nucleotide sequence: TGTGCCAGCAGTTCAGGGTCGGGTGGTTACGAGCAGTACTTC. This chain links TRBV27 with TRBJ2-7; possible D gene TRBD1, 5 bases. The ends were cut back, 4 bases at V and 4 bases at J, with 14 bases in the middle. Germline lookup yields CDR1 MNHEY and CDR2 SMNVEV (reference sequence). The CDR3 totals 14 residues.